The sample holds a few counts of the clone carrying this T cell receptor beta chain. Its cognate antigen is unknown. None of the donors, who were healthy HIV-negative adults, had recently had acute infections or vaccinations. Sorted-subset replicate PCRs used 150 to 200 ng DNA, around 27,000 T cell genomes. Study processing details: From ImmunoSEQ came sequences covering only the junction and carrying no quality scores, so filtering differed. Sequencing was performed with immunoSEQ multiplex PCR; in TCRdb, only in-frame clones are kept and a portion is missing. The V and J calls and the clone size are those of that table, but D and trimming were determined from the DNA. Of approximately 340,000 clones listed, around two thirds are singletons. This specimen comes from a study of shared clonotypes between healthy human individuals. Study-level results: An anticipated effect of sequencing depth on clonotype sharing among donors was recognized.

The sequence came from a young man in good health. Sequencing was done on a sample of memory CD4+ T cells sorted from blood. Stated subset: CD45RA-negative fraction.

CDR3 sequence (DNA): TGTGCCAGCCCCTCCGGGGCAGGCGAGCAGTACTTC. It is translated as CASPSGAGEQYF. The chain couples TRBV28 to TRBJ2-7, with D perhaps being TRBD1 or TRBD2 (5 bases each). This CDR3 is built from 12 residues. V was cut by 8 bases and J by 6 bases, with 14 bases left in between. Germline CDR1 MDHEN, CDR2 SYDVKM. Complete variable domain (other parts from reference TRBV28 and TRBJ2-7): DVKVTQSSRYLVKRTGEKVFLECVQDMDHENMFWYRQDPGLGLRLIYFSYDVKMKEKGDIPEGYSVSREKKERFSLILESASTNQTSMYLCASPSGAGEQYFGPGTRLTVT.